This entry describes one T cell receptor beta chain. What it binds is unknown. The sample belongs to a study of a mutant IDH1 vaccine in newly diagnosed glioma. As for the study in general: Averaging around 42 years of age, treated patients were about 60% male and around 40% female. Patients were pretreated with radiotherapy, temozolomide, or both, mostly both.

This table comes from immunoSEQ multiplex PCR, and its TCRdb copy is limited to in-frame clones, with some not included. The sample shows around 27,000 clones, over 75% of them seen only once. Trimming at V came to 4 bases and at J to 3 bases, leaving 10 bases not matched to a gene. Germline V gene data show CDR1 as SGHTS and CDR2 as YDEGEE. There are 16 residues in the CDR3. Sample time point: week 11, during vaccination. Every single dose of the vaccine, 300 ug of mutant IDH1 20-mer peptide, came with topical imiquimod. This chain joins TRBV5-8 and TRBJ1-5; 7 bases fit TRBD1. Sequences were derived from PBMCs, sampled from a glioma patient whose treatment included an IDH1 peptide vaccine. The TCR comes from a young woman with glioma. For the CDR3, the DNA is TGTGCCAGCAGCAAAACAGGGGTTTCCGCCAATCAGCCCCAGCATTTT. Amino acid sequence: CASSKTGVSANQPQHF.